A single sample gave rise to the 11 T cell receptor beta chains below, sequenced in a study of cytotoxic CD8 clonotypes in ibrutinib-treated CLL. Sequencing used immunoSEQ multiplex PCR; TCRdb keeps in-frame clones, though not all of them. The sample holds under 200,000 clones, about four fifths seen once. Sequencing used PBMCs, obtained after 12 months of ibrutinib treatment. The receptors originated from a human donor with chronic lymphocytic leukemia.

The chain joins TRBV6-1 to TRBJ1-2; D is perhaps TRBD1 (5 bases). This CDR3 is 12 amino acids long. With 9 bases removed from V and 0 bases from J, the gap between germline ends came to 8 bases. CDR1 and CDR2 from the germline V gene are MNHNS and SASEGT. DNA of the CDR3: TGTGCCAGTCAGGGAGCTAACTATGGCTACACCTTC. This sequence encodes CASQGANYGYTF.

CDR3 loop: CASSVLSSYNSPLHF. CDR3 nucleotide sequence: TGTGCCAGTTCCGTGCTCAGCTCCTATAATTCACCCCTCCACTTT. V is TRBV2 and J is TRBJ1-6; D gene unclear. The length of the CDR3 is 15 residues. Germline assignment: CDR1 SNHLY and CDR2 FYNNEI. The V gene lost 9 bases and the J gene lost 0 bases, with 12 bases spanning the gap.

The chain has TRBV5-4 and TRBJ2-1; D remains unclear. Germline V gene sequence: CDR1 SGHNT, CDR2 YYREEE (reference sequence). This CDR3 is built from 13 residues. V was shortened by 2 bases and J by 7 bases, with 10 bases between the two germline ends. This chain's CDR3 is CASSFERGNEQFF. The DNA of the CDR3 is TGTGCCAGCAGCTTTGAAAGAGGAAATGAGCAGTTCTTC.

About this clone: At the DNA level, this CDR3 is encoded by other sequences in the same sample as well. The chain recombines TRBV4-2 with TRBJ2-5; 7 bases agree with TRBD2. The V gene's germline CDR1 is LGHNA and CDR2 YNFKEQ. There are 15 residues in the CDR3. After removal of 0 bases from V and 1 base from J, the junction contained 2 bases not matched to a gene. The CDR3 spells CASSQDGTTQETQYF. DNA for the CDR3: TGTGCCAGCAGCCAAGATGGGACTACCCAAGAGACCCAGTACTTC.

The V and J genes are TRBV19 and TRBJ1-5, with D possibly matching TRBD1 (5 bases). The CDR3 extends over 15 amino acids. CDR1 and CDR2 from the germline V gene are LNHDA and SQIVND (reference sequence). Trimming took 4 bases from V and 0 from J, leaving 10 bases between them. CDR3 in amino acids: CASSTTDYSNQPQHF. The CDR3 DNA sequence: TGTGCCAGTAGTACGACAGATTATAGCAATCAGCCCCAGCATTTT.

The chain has TRBV27 and TRBJ2-1, with 12 positions matching TRBD2. Unmatched junction bases numbered 24, after V lost 5 bases and J lost 7 bases. The CDR3 has 21 amino acids. Germline V gene data show CDR1 as MNHEY and CDR2 as SMNVEV (reference sequence). DNA of the CDR3: TGTGCCAGCAGTCCCTTCCACCCGGGACGACTAGCGGGAGTAGGGAGGAATGAGCAGTTCTTC. Translation: CASSPFHPGRLAGVGRNEQFF.

The V call is TRBV27, the J call TRBJ2-7; 11 nucleotides line up with TRBD2. Germline V gene lookup returns CDR1 MNHEY and CDR2 SMNVEV (reference sequence). After removal of 5 bases from V and 5 bases from J, the junction contained 14 bases not matched to a gene. The CDR3 runs to 17 residues. CDR3 loop: CASSPIITSGSNHEQYF. Here the CDR3 DNA reads TGTGCCAGCAGTCCAATAATTACTAGCGGGAGCAACCACGAGCAGTACTTC.

The chain carries TRBV4-2 and TRBJ2-3; 8 bases match TRBD2. Trimming took 2 bases from V and 0 from J; bases not matched to a gene: 7. The CDR3 length is 17 residues. The germline V gene encodes CDR1 LGHNA and CDR2 YNFKEQ. The CDR3 DNA follows: TGTGCCAGCAGCCAACTCTCTGGCGGGGGGAGCACAGATACGCAGTATTTT. This gives the protein CASSQLSGGGSTDTQYF.

This chain joins TRBV6-5 and TRBJ2-1; D is ambiguous. The germline gives CDR1 MNHEY, CDR2 SVGAGI. V was clipped by 2 bases and J by 0 bases, with 8 bases between them. The CDR3 covers 15 residues. In nucleotides, the CDR3 is TGTGCCAGCAGTTACAAAGGAGACTCCTACAATGAGCAGTTCTTC. It encodes CASSYKGDSYNEQFF.

This clone was recorded only once. This chain links TRBV6-1 with TRBJ1-5, with TRBD1 identical over 8 bases. V lost 3 bases to trimming and J lost 3 bases; unmatched junction nucleotides: 4. This CDR3 region has 15 residues. Germline CDR1 reads MNHNS; CDR2 reads SASEGT. CDR3 in amino acids: CASSELTGDNQPQHF. The CDR3 nucleotides read TGTGCCAGCAGTGAGTTGACAGGGGACAATCAGCCCCAGCATTTT.

CDR3 nucleotides: TGTGCCAGCAGTATCACACAGATGAACACTGAAGCTTTCTTT. Translated, it gives CASSITQMNTEAFF. The rearrangement uses TRBV28 and TRBJ1-1; D is uncertain. The CDR3 runs to 14 residues. Trimming took 5 bases from V and 0 from J, leaving 10 bases between them. Germline V gene sequence: CDR1 MDHEN, CDR2 SYDVKM.